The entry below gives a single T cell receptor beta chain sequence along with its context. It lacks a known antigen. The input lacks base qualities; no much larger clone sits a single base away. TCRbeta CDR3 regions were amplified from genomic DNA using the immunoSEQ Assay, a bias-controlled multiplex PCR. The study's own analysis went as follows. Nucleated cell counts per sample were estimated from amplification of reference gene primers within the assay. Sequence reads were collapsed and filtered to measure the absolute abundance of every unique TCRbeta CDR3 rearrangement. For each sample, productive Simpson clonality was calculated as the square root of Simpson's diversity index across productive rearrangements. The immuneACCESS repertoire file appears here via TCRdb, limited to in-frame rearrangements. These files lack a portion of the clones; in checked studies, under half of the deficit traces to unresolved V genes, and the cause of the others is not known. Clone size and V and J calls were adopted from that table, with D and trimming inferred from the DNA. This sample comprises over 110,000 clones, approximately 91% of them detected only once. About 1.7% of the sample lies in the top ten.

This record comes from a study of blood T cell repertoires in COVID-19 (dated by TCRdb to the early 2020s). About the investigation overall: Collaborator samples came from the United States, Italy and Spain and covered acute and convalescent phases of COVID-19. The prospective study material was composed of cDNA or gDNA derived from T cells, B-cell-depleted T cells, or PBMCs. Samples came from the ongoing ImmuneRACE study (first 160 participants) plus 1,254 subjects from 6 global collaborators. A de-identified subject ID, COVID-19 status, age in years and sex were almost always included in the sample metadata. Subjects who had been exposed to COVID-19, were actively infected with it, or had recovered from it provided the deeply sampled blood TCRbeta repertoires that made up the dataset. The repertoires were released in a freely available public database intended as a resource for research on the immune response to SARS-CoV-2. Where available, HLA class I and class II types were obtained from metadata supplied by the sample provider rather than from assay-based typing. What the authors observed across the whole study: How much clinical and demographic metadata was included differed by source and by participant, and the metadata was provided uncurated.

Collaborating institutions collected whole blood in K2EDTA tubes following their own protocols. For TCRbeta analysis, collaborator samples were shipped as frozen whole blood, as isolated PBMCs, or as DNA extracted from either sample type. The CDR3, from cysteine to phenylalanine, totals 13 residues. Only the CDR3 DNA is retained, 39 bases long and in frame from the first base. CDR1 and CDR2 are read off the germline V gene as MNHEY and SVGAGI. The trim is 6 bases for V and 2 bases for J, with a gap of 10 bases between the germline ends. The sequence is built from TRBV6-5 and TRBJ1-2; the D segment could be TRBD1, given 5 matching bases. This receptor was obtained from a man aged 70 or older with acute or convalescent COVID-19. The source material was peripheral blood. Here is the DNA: TGTGCCAGCAGGCCCGACAGAAACTATGGCTACACCTTC. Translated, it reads CASRPDRNYGYTF.